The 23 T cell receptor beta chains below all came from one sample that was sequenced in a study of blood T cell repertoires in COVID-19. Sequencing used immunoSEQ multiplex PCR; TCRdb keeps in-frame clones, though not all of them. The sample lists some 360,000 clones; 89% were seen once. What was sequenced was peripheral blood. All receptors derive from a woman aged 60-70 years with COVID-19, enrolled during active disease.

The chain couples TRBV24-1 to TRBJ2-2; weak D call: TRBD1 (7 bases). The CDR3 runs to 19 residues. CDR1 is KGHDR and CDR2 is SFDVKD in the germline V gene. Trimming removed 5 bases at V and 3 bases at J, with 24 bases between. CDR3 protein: CATSGLPLGGGLYTGELFF. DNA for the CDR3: TGTGCCACCAGTGGCCTACCCCTTGGAGGGGGCCTATACACCGGGGAGCTGTTTTTT.

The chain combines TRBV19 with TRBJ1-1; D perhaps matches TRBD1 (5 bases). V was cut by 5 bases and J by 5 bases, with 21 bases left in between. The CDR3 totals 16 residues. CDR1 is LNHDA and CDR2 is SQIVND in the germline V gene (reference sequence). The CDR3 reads CASSPTRARRGTEAFF. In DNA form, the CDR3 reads TGTGCCAGTAGTCCGACTCGGGCCAGGCGGGGGACTGAAGCTTTCTTT. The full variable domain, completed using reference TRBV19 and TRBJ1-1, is DGGITQSPKYLFRKEGQNVTLSCEQNLNHDAMYWYRQDPGQGLRLIYYSQIVNDFQKGDIAEGYSVSREKKESFPLTVTSAQKNPTAFYLCASSPTRARRGTEAFFGQGTRLTVV.

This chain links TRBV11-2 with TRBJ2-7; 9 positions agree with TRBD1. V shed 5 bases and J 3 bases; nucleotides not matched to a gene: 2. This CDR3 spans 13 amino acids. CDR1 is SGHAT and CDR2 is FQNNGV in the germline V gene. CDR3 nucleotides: TGTGCCAGCAGCATGGGACAGGGCTACGAGCAGTACTTC. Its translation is CASSMGQGYEQYF.

The CDR3 DNA reads TGCAGTGCCTTAGGAAACACCATATATTTT. Amino acid sequence: CSALGNTIYF. V gene TRBV20-1 combines with J gene TRBJ1-3; D unclear. The V and J ends lost 6 bases and 4 bases respectively, with 4 bases between them. CDR1 and CDR2 from the germline V gene are DFQATT and SNEGSKA (reference sequence). The CDR3 loop spans 10 amino acids.

The CDR3 sequence: CASSFLAGEDTQYF. Here the CDR3 DNA reads TGCGCCAGCAGCTTTCTAGCGGGGGAGGATACGCAGTATTTT. This chain links TRBV5-1 with TRBJ2-3; the match to TRBD2 covers 10 bases. Losses at the gene ends were 2 bases for V and 6 bases for J; bases not matched to a gene: 3. Germline V gene lookup returns CDR1 SGHRS and CDR2 YFSETQ. The CDR3 sequence is 14 residues long.

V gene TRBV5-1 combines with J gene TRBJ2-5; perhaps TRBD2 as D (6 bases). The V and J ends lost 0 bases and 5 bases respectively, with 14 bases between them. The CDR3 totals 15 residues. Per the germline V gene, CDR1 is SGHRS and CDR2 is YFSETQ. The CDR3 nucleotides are TGCGCCAGCAGCTTGGCCCTCGGGGCGGGGGAGACCCAGTACTTC. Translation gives CASSLALGAGETQYF. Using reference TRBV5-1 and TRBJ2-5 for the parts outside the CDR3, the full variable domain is KAGVTQTPRYLIKTRGQQVTLSCSPISGHRSVSWYQQTPGQGLQFLFEYFSETQRNKGNFPGRFSGRQFSNSRSEMNVSTLELGDSALYLCASSLALGAGETQYFGPGTRLLVL.

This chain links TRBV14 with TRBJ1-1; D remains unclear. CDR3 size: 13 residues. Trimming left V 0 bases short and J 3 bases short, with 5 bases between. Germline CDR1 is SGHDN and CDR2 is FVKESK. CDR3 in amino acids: CASSQDPDTEAFF. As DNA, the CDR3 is TGTGCCAGCAGCCAAGATCCGGACACTGAAGCTTTCTTT.

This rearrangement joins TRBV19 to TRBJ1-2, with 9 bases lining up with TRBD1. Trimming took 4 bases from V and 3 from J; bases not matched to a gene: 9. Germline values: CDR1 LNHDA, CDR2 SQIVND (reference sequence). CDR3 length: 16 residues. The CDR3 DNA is TGTGCCAGTAGTACCCATATTACAGGGGGCTACTATGGCTACACCTTC. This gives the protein CASSTHITGGYYGYTF.

CDR3 sequence (DNA): TGTGCCAGCAGCCGACAGGGAGGCAACTATGGCTACACCTTC. Translation gives CASSRQGGNYGYTF. V is TRBV7-9 and J is TRBJ1-2; 7 bases align to TRBD1. The CDR3 has 14 amino acids. The junction had 5 bases not matched to a gene; V was cut back by 5 bases and J by 2 bases. CDR1 SEHNR and CDR2 FQNEAQ come from the germline V gene (reference sequence).

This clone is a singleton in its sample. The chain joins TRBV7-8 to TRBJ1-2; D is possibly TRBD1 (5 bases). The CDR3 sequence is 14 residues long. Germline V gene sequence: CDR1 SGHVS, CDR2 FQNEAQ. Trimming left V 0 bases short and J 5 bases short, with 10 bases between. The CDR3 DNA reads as TGTGCCAGCAGCTTAGCATCCCGGGGGTATGGCTACACCTTC. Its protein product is CASSLASRGYGYTF.

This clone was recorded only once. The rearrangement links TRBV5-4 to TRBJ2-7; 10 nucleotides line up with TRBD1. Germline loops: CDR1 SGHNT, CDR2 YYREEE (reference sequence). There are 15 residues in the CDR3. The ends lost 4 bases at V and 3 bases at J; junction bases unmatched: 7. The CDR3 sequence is CASSPRTGGVYEQYF. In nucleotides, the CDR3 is TGTGCCAGCAGCCCGCGGACAGGGGGGGTCTACGAGCAGTACTTC.

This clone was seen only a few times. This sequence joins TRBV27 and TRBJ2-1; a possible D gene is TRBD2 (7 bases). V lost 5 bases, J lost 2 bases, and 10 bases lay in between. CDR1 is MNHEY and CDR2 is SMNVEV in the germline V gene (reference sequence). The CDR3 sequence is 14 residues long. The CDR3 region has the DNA TGTGCCAGCAGTAGGGGGGGCCCCTACAATGAGCAGTTCTTC. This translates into CASSRGGPYNEQFF.

CDR3 sequence reads: CASSLGQPNTEAFF. CDR3 nucleotides: TGTGCCAGCAGCCTCGGACAGCCGAACACTGAAGCTTTCTTT. The rearrangement joins TRBV7-3 to TRBJ1-1; D is perhaps TRBD1 (6 bases). Per the germline V gene, CDR1 is SGHTA and CDR2 is FQGTGA. With 5 bases removed from V and 1 base from J, the gap between germline ends came to 11 bases. This CDR3 comprises 14 residues.

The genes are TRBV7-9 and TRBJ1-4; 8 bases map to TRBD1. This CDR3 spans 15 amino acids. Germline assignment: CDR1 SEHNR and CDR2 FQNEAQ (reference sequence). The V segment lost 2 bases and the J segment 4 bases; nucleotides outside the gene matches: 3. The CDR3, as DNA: TGTGCCAGCAGCTTAACACAGGGGGGTAATGAAAAACTGTTTTTT. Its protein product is CASSLTQGGNEKLFF.

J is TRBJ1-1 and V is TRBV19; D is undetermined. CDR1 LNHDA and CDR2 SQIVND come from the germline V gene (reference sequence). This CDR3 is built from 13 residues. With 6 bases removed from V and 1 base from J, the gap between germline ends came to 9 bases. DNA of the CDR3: TGTGCCAGTAGAGGACGGGGGAACACTGAAGCTTTCTTT. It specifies CASRGRGNTEAFF.

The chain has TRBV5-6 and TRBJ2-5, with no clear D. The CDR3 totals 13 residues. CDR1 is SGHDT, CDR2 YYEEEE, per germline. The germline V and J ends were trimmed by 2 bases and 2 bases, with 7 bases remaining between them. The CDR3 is CASSLERQETQYF. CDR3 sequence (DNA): TGTGCCAGCAGCTTAGAACGGCAAGAGACCCAGTACTTC.

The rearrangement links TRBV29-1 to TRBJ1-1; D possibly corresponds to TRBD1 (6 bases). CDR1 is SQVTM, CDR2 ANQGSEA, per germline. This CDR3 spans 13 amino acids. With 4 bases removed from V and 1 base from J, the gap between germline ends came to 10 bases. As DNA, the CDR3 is TGCAGCGTTGGTAGGGGGACGAACACTGAAGCTTTCTTT. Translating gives CSVGRGTNTEAFF.

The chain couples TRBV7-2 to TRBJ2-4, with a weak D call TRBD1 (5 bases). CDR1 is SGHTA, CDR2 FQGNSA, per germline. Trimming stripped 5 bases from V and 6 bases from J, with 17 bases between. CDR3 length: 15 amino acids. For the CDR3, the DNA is TGTGCCAGCAGCGCAGTTTTAGGGGCGGTAAACATTCAGTACTTC. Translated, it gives CASSAVLGAVNIQYF.

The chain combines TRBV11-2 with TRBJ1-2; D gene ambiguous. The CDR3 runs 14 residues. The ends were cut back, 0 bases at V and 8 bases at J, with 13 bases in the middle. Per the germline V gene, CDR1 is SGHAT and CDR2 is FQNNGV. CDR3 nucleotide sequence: TGTGCCAGCAGCTTAGAACGCAGGATGGGCGGCTACACCTTC. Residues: CASSLERRMGGYTF.

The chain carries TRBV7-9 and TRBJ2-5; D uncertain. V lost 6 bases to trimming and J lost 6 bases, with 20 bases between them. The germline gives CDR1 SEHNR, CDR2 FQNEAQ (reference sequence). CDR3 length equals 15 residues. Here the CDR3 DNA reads TGTGCCAGCAGTTCGACCTCTAGGTCTCAACAGACCCAGTACTTC. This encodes CASSSTSRSQQTQYF.

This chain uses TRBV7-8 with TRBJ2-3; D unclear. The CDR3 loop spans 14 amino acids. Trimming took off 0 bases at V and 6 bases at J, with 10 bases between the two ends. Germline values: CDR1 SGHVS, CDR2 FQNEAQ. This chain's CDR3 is CASSLASRRDTQYF. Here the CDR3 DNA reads TGTGCCAGCAGCTTAGCTAGTAGGCGGGATACGCAGTATTTT.

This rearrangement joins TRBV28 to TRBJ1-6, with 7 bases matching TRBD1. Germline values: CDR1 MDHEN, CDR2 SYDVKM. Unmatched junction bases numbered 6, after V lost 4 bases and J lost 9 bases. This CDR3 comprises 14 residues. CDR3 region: CASSSGTVGSPLHF. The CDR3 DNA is TGTGCCAGCAGTTCCGGGACAGTGGGTTCACCCCTCCACTTT.

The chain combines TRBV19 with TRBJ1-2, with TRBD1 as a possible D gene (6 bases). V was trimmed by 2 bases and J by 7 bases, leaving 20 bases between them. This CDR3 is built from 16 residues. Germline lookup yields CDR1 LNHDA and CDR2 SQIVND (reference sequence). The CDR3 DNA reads TGTGCCAGTAGTATACCAGGGGCCAACCCCTCGGCTGGCTACACCTTC. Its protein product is CASSIPGANPSAGYTF.